The T cell receptor (beta chain) described here comes from a study of CD4+ T cells in melanoma. Study-wide findings and caveats: CD8+ T cell, macrophage and B cell function reportedly correlated with neoantigen-specific CD4+ T cells. Neoantigen-specific CD4+ T cells in melanoma reportedly had diverse differentiation states.

A remark on this clone: Its antigen is unknown.

Sequenced by immunoSEQ multiplex PCR; TCRdb stores in-frame clones only, minus some. Among 12,000 to 15,000 clones listed, over 55% were seen once. CDR1 is PRHDT, CDR2 FYEKMQ, per germline (reference sequence). V was clipped by 7 bases and J by 1 base, with 17 bases between them. CDR3 size: 16 residues. What was sequenced was cells from a culture (not recorded whether cultured in vitro). The clonotype comes from a human donor with melanoma. This chain uses TRBV13 with TRBJ1-3; D remains unclear. CDR3 coding DNA: TGTGCCAGCACCCAGCGACCCGTCGGGTCTGGAAACACCATATATTTT. It specifies CASTQRPVGSGNTIYF.